What follows are 4 T cell receptor beta chains derived from one specimen sequenced in a study of blood T cell repertoires in COVID-19. Clones were read by immunoSEQ multiplex PCR, and TCRdb kept only the in-frame ones, dropping some. The sample contains 200,000 to 300,000 clones, nearly 90% of which appear only once. Sequenced input: peripheral blood. Receptor source: a man younger than 35 with active or convalescent COVID-19.

The rearrangement links TRBV6-5 to TRBJ1-1; 7 positions match TRBD1. There are 13 residues in the CDR3. The trim removed 8 bases at V and 3 bases at J, leaving 6 bases unmatched. Germline lookup yields CDR1 MNHEY and CDR2 SVGAGI. The CDR3 loop reads CASAVDRDTEAFF. CDR3 nucleotide sequence: TGTGCCAGCGCGGTTGACAGGGACACTGAAGCTTTCTTT.

The chain has TRBV10-3 and TRBJ1-2; 8 bases align to TRBD1. The CDR3 has 14 amino acids. With 2 bases clipped from V and 4 bases from J, the junction kept 3 bases outside the gene matches. Germline CDR1 and CDR2: ENHRY and SYGVKD. CDR3 sequence: CAISEGTGIYGYTF. The CDR3 DNA reads TGTGCCATCAGTGAGGGGACAGGAATCTATGGCTACACCTTC.

This clone came up once. The chain links TRBV7-2 to TRBJ1-3; the match to TRBD1 covers 8 bases. The V gene's germline CDR1 is SGHTA and CDR2 FQGNSA. The trim removed 2 bases at V and 0 bases at J, leaving 6 bases unmatched. CDR3 length: 17 amino acids. CDR3 sequence reads: CASSLRGQAISGNTIYF. The CDR3 DNA is TGTGCCAGCAGCTTAAGGGGACAGGCGATCTCTGGAAACACCATATATTTT.

V usage is TRBV7-6 and J usage is TRBJ2-6, with TRBD2 identical over 8 bases. V dropped 8 bases and J dropped 0; count of bases not matched to a gene: 6. The germline gives CDR1 SGHVS, CDR2 FNYEAQ. This CDR3 has 16 residues. The DNA of the CDR3 is TGTGCCAGCCGGCGGGGGGCCTCCTCTGGGGCCAACGTCCTGACTTTC. Translated, it gives CASRRGASSGANVLTF. Drawing the rest from reference TRBV7-6 and TRBJ2-6, the complete variable domain is GAGVSQSPRYKVTKRGQDVALRCDPISGHVSLYWYRQALGQGPEFLTYFNYEAQQDKSGLPNDRFSAERPEGSISTLTIQRTEQRDSAMYRCASRRGASSGANVLTFGAGSRLTVL.